This T cell receptor beta chain emerged from a study of blood T cell repertoires in COVID-19. Study at large: The study drew acute and convalescent COVID-19 samples from the United States, Italy and Spain. PBMCs, B-cell-depleted T cells, or T cells provided the cDNA or gDNA that made up the material.

V was cut by 0 bases and J by 7 bases, with 3 bases left in between. This CDR3 region has 11 residues. Germline assignment: CDR1 LGHDT and CDR2 YNNKEL (reference sequence). In the original processing: For nucleated cells, counts were estimated from reference gene primer amplification. Produced via immunoSEQ multiplex PCR; TCRdb's table is partial and in-frame only. V and J calls and clone size follow that table, whereas D and trimming were derived from the DNA. Of 60,000 to 70,000 clones in the sample, 70% to 90% were seen once. The receptor comes from a woman in her fifties or sixties with acute or convalescent COVID-19. Sequencing was performed on peripheral blood. The genes are TRBV3-1 (or the pseudogene TRBV3-2) and TRBJ1-2; no clear D gene. The CDR3 region has the DNA TGTGCCAGCAGCCAAGAGGCTGGCTACACCTTC. It yields the protein CASSQEAGYTF.